This T cell receptor beta chain is from a study of blood T cell repertoires in COVID-19. The assay was immunoSEQ multiplex PCR, and TCRdb's table has in-frame clones only and misses some. Of 300,000 to 400,000 clones in the sample, 70% to 90% were seen once. Cohort assignment relied on participant-reported clinical history. In Cohort 3, a recovered donor had either two negative PCRs, clearance, or symptom resolution. Sequencing was done on a sample of PBMCs or T cells enriched from blood (not recorded which). The source is a young woman who had recovered from COVID-19.

CDR3 in amino acids: CASSLSPGNTEAFF. Written as DNA, the CDR3 is TGTGCCAGCAGTTTATCCCCAGGGAACACTGAAGCTTTCTTT. The chain has TRBV28 and TRBJ1-1; D gene ambiguous. The CDR3 consists of 14 residues. Germline CDR1 and CDR2: MDHEN and SYDVKM. V dropped 1 base and J dropped 1 base, with 7 bases sitting between them.